Presented here are 8 T cell receptor beta chains from one specimen sequenced in a study of human thymus T cells. Resections from corrective heart surgery supplied the thymus tissue. Assay: immunoSEQ multiplex PCR; the TCRdb copy retains only in-frame clones and omits some. This table has 100,000 to 150,000 clones, around 94% appearing once. Sequenced: thymus tissue. The origin of the receptors is a boy younger than two with a congenital heart defect but otherwise immunologically healthy.

The chain couples TRBV7-2 to TRBJ1-6; D gene uncertain. The germline V and J ends were trimmed by 7 bases and 2 bases, with 15 bases remaining between them. The CDR3 length is 16 residues. In germline, CDR1 is SGHTA, CDR2 FQGNSA. The DNA of the CDR3 is TGTGCCAGCACCTGGGGAGGGAAGGCCTATAATTCACCCCTCCACTTT. Translated, it gives CASTWGGKAYNSPLHF.

The chain recombines TRBV27 with TRBJ1-2, with 7 bases identical to TRBD1. Germline CDR1 is MNHEY and CDR2 is SMNVEV (reference sequence). The CDR3 is made up of 12 amino acids. After removal of 4 bases from V and 11 bases from J, the junction contained 7 bases not matched to a gene. Here the CDR3 DNA reads TGTGCCAGCAGTTCCTCGGACAGGAAATACACCTTC. It codes for CASSSSDRKYTF.

V is TRBV7-9 and J is TRBJ1-4; D might be TRBD1 (5 bases). The V end lost 3 bases, the J end lost 12 bases, and 11 bases lay between the germline ends. Looked up from germline, CDR1 is SEHNR and CDR2 is FQNEAQ (reference sequence). The CDR3 sequence is 12 residues long. CDR3 sequence: CASSLGGVELFF. The CDR3 bases are TGTGCCAGCAGCTTGGGGGGGGTCGAACTGTTTTTT.

The rearrangement uses TRBV2 and TRBJ1-1; D may be TRBD1 (5 bases). Germline V CDR1 and CDR2: SNHLY, FYNNEI. The CDR3 spans 15 residues. V lost 6 bases and J lost 6, with 20 bases in between. CDR3 sequence (DNA): TGTGCCAGCAGGGGGGACTTAGCGTCTCCCTCTGAAGCTTTCTTT. Translation: CASRGDLASPSEAFF. Looking up the rest from reference TRBV2 and TRBJ1-1 gives the full variable domain: EPEVTQTPSHQVTQMGQEVILRCVPISNHLYFYWYRQILGQKVEFLVSFYNNEISEKSEIFDDQFSVERPDGSNFTLKIRSTKLEDSAMYFCASRGDLASPSEAFFGQGTRLTVV.

The gene calls are TRBV6-6 and TRBJ2-5; TRBD2 matches at 14 bases. CDR3 length: 15 amino acids. The junction had 3 bases not matched to a gene; V was cut back by 6 bases and J by 3 bases. The V gene's germline CDR1 is MNHNY and CDR2 SVGAGI (reference sequence). The CDR3: CASSPTSGGEETQYF. The CDR3 DNA is TGTGCCAGCAGCCCGACTAGCGGGGGGGAAGAGACCCAGTACTTC.

The chain joins TRBV6-5 to TRBJ1-2, with 7 bases lining up with TRBD1. CDR1 MNHEY and CDR2 SVGAGI come from the germline V gene. V lost 2 bases, J lost 10 bases, and 16 bases stayed unmatched. This CDR3 is built from 16 residues. CDR3 sequence (DNA): TGTGCCAGCAGTTACGCTGGACAGGACTTATGGGGCTCCTACACCTTC. This encodes CASSYAGQDLWGSYTF.

This clone was counted once. The chain couples TRBV27 to TRBJ2-5, with TRBD2 identical over 8 bases. Trimming at V came to 5 bases and at J to 2 bases, leaving 10 bases not matched to a gene. Germline CDR1 is MNHEY and CDR2 is SMNVEV (reference sequence). This CDR3 is 16 amino acids long. The chain's CDR3 is CASSPRLSGEQETQYF. CDR3 nucleotides: TGTGCCAGCAGTCCCCGTCTTAGCGGGGAACAAGAGACCCAGTACTTC.

The chain couples TRBV6-1 to TRBJ2-3, with 13 bases fitting TRBD2. V dropped 5 bases and J dropped 1; count of bases not matched to a gene: 3. Germline CDR1 reads MNHNS; CDR2 reads SASEGT. This CDR3 has 16 residues. CDR3 coding DNA: TGTGCCAGCAGTCAAGGACTAGCGGGGGGCACAGATACGCAGTATTTT. It is translated as CASSQGLAGGTDTQYF.